This is a list of T cell receptor beta chains from one sample in a study of response to subunit inactivated influenza vaccine. Via MiXCR, TCRdb re-called the RT-PCR reads, giving one row per CDR3 protein. The sample has 650,000 to 800,000 distinct CDR3 sequences, approximately 17% seen once; the top ten hold approximately 11%. Here the sequenced sample was PBMCs from blood, taken 5 to 6 days after vaccination. These receptors were taken from a man aged 50 to 59 who received an inactivated influenza vaccine. Both conserved end residues are trimmed from each CDR3. A D gene is named only where the DNA matches it firmly.

V gene: TRBV12-3/TRBV12-4
D gene: TRBD2
CDR3 protein: ASSPSGRRHNEQF

V gene: TRBV27
D gene: TRBD2
CDR3 protein: ASSLSFPSGSYEQY

V gene: TRBV29-1
D gene: TRBD2
CDR3 protein: SVGGRAHEQY

V gene: TRBV6-8
D gene: TRBD2
CDR3 protein: ASSNRGLAGNFYEQY

V gene: TRBV7-2
D gene: .
CDR3 protein: ASSPRGLSSNQPQH

V gene: TRBV10-3
D gene: .
CDR3 protein: AIIRDLGYEQY

V gene: TRBV6-5
D gene: .
CDR3 protein: ASSAPQGSIH

V gene: TRBV5-5
D gene: .
CDR3 protein: ASSARAISSYEQY

V gene: TRBV5-1
D gene: TRBD2
CDR3 protein: ASSLGYGLAGAYNEQF

V gene: TRBV12-3/TRBV12-4
D gene: TRBD1
CDR3 protein: ASSLRGSEDTQY

V gene: TRBV7-2
D gene: .
CDR3 protein: ASSLGQGFEAF

V gene: TRBV27
D gene: TRBD2
CDR3 protein: AKPGTSGGADTQY

V gene: TRBV29-1
D gene: .
CDR3 protein: SVDGGVQGSYEQY

V gene: TRBV12-3/TRBV12-4
D gene: TRBD2
CDR3 protein: ASSSFGAGAGEQY

V gene: TRBV20-1
D gene: .
CDR3 protein: SASESGAGGEQY

V gene: TRBV4-3
D gene: TRBD2
CDR3 protein: ASSQGLSGTYEQY

V gene: TRBV5-1
D gene: .
CDR3 protein: ASSSDGSYGYT

V gene: TRBV12-3/TRBV12-4
D gene: TRBD2
CDR3 protein: ASSPSGRAETQY

V gene: TRBV7-3
D gene: .
CDR3 protein: ASSLRGRAETQY

V gene: TRBV4-1
D gene: .
CDR3 protein: ASSQERTDLAYEQY

V gene: TRBV29-1
D gene: .
CDR3 protein: SVESGPSTDTQY

V gene: TRBV5-1
D gene: .
CDR3 protein: ASSLIASYEQY

V gene: TRBV6-1
D gene: TRBD2
CDR3 protein: ASSEVGGSYEQY